This TCR beta chain emerged from a study of type 1 regulatory T cells. Overall study context: T-allo10 is a Tr1-enriched, alloantigen-specific CD4 T cell product made in vitro.

This clonotype is labeled large. Its antigen is unidentified. In germline, CDR1 is SGHVS, CDR2 FQNEAQ. Trimming removed 3 bases at V and 6 bases at J, with 12 bases between. The CDR3 loop spans 14 amino acids. TCRdb analysed the reads with MiXCR anew, one entry per CDR3 protein. The sample includes approximately 3,200 distinct CDR3 sequences, 8.3% seen only once; the top ten take around 6%. This receptor was obtained from a human donor in good health. Sequencing was carried out using cultured T cells, either the whole culture or a sorted T cell fraction (not recorded which). V is TRBV7-8 and J is TRBJ1-5; D call uncertain. The CDR3: CASSLETGPQPQHF. The CDR3, as DNA: TGTGCCAGCAGCTTGGAAACGGGTCCTCAGCCCCAGCATTTT.